This TCR beta chain was identified during a study of blood T cell repertoires in COVID-19. Background on the study: Both acute and convalescent COVID-19 samples were obtained from the United States, Italy and Spain. PBMCs, B-cell-depleted T cells, or T cells provided the cDNA or gDNA that made up the material.

Per the original data handling: The assay estimated nucleated cells by amplifying reference gene primers. Sequencing used immunoSEQ multiplex PCR; TCRdb keeps in-frame clones, though not all of them. D and trimming were read from the DNA, whereas the V and J calls and clone size are those reported in that table. Among just over 150,000 clones listed, about 80% were seen once. After removal of 6 bases from V and 8 bases from J, the junction contained 12 bases not matched to a gene. CDR1 is LNHDA and CDR2 is SQIVND in the germline V gene (reference sequence). This CDR3 region has 14 residues. Sequenced: peripheral blood. The chain joins TRBV19 to TRBJ1-2, with 7 bases matching TRBD1. The TCR originated in a man aged 55-75 years with acute or convalescent COVID-19. The CDR3 sequence is CASRPPDRAVGYTF. In nucleotides, the CDR3 is TGTGCCAGTAGACCCCCTGACAGGGCAGTCGGCTACACCTTC.